A selection of T cell receptor beta chains follows, all from one sample in a study of PD-L1 blockade in urothelial cancer. Only in-frame clones appear in the TCRdb table, and some are missing; sequencing was by immunoSEQ multiplex PCR. The repertoire holds fewer than 75,000 clones, with approximately 80% as singletons. The specimen was PBMCs, collected around atezolizumab (anti-PD-L1) treatment. All receptors come from a man aged 70 or older with urothelial cancer. The CDR3 runs from the conserved cysteine through the conserved F or W. Fields, in order: clone size, CDR3 length, D gene, V gene, J gene, CDR3 protein, CDR3 DNA. A D gene is named only where the DNA matches it firmly. Rows give clone size only sometimes, using once, few, many, or a class for an expanded clone.

abundance: .; len: 14; d_gene: .; v_gene: TRBV4-2; j_gene: TRBJ2-5; CDR3aa: CASSQEVGEETQYF; CDR3nt: TGTGCCAGCAGCCAAGAAGTAGGGGAAGAGACCCAGTACTTC
abundance: .; len: 14; d_gene: .; v_gene: TRBV6-1; j_gene: TRBJ1-5; CDR3aa: CASSEGGGRQPQHF; CDR3nt: TGTGCCAGCAGTGAAGGGGGGGGTCGGCAGCCCCAGCATTTT
abundance: .; len: 15; d_gene: .; v_gene: TRBV7-2; j_gene: TRBJ1-3; CDR3aa: CASSPGQLSGNTIYF; CDR3nt: TGTGCCAGCAGCCCCGGACAGCTCTCTGGAAACACCATATATTTT
abundance: .; len: 15; d_gene: TRBD2; v_gene: TRBV7-3; j_gene: TRBJ2-1; CDR3aa: CASSRFLSGINEQFF; CDR3nt: TGTGCCAGCAGCCGTTTCCTTAGCGGGATTAATGAGCAGTTCTTC
abundance: .; len: 14; d_gene: TRBD2; v_gene: TRBV4-2; j_gene: TRBJ2-3; CDR3aa: CASSPGLAESTQYF; CDR3nt: TGTGCCAGCAGCCCGGGACTAGCGGAATCTACGCAGTATTTT
abundance: .; len: 17; d_gene: .; v_gene: TRBV5-4; j_gene: TRBJ1-2; CDR3aa: CASTLEGPPRGNYGYTF; CDR3nt: TGTGCCAGCACCTTGGAGGGGCCCCCCAGGGGTAACTATGGCTACACCTTC
abundance: once; len: 14; d_gene: .; v_gene: TRBV2; j_gene: TRBJ2-2; CDR3aa: CASSAELAGGELFF; CDR3nt: TGTGCCAGCAGTGCTGAACTAGCTGGCGGGGAGCTGTTTTTT
abundance: .; len: 15; d_gene: .; v_gene: TRBV5-1; j_gene: TRBJ2-5; CDR3aa: CASSLGSGAGETQYF; CDR3nt: TGCGCCAGCAGCTTGGGGTCGGGAGCTGGCGAGACCCAGTACTTC
abundance: .; len: 15; d_gene: .; v_gene: TRBV21-1; j_gene: TRBJ1-2; CDR3aa: CASSKEGDRLYGYTF; CDR3nt: TGTGCCAGCAGCAAAGAGGGGGACAGACTCTATGGCTACACCTTC
abundance: .; len: 15; d_gene: TRBD2; v_gene: TRBV29-1; j_gene: TRBJ2-7; CDR3aa: CSVSGTSGRSYEQYF; CDR3nt: TGCAGCGTTAGCGGGACTAGCGGGCGTAGCTACGAGCAGTACTTC
abundance: once; len: 15; d_gene: .; v_gene: TRBV2; j_gene: TRBJ2-2; CDR3aa: CASSPGTPNTGELFF; CDR3nt: TGTGCCAGCAGTCCCGGGACTCCGAACACCGGGGAGCTGTTTTTT
abundance: .; len: 15; d_gene: .; v_gene: TRBV21-1; j_gene: TRBJ2-3; CDR3aa: CASSKARGRIDTQYF; CDR3nt: TGTGCCAGCAGCAAAGCTAGGGGGCGTATAGATACGCAGTATTTT
abundance: .; len: 14; d_gene: .; v_gene: TRBV5-8; j_gene: TRBJ2-2; CDR3aa: CASSSVAGTGELFF; CDR3nt: TGTGCCAGCAGCTCGGTGGCAGGGACCGGGGAGCTGTTTTTT
abundance: .; len: 12; d_gene: .; v_gene: TRBV28; j_gene: TRBJ2-2; CDR3aa: CAVQSGTGELFF; CDR3nt: TGTGCCGTGCAGAGCGGCACCGGGGAGCTGTTTTTT
abundance: .; len: 16; d_gene: TRBD2; v_gene: TRBV6-5; j_gene: TRBJ2-5; CDR3aa: CASSYSMWLAGETQYF; CDR3nt: TGTGCCAGCAGTTACTCGATGTGGCTAGCGGGAGAGACCCAGTACTTC
abundance: .; len: 14; d_gene: .; v_gene: TRBV5-1; j_gene: TRBJ2-7; CDR3aa: CASSLISGSYEQYF; CDR3nt: TGCGCCAGCAGCTTGATTTCCGGTTCCTACGAGCAGTACTTC
abundance: .; len: 14; d_gene: .; v_gene: TRBV19; j_gene: TRBJ2-7; CDR3aa: CASRIPNSGVLQYF; CDR3nt: TGTGCCAGTAGGATCCCTAATTCGGGGGTATTACAGTACTTC
abundance: .; len: 13; d_gene: TRBD1; v_gene: TRBV6-4; j_gene: TRBJ2-1; CDR3aa: CASRGQGMNEQFF; CDR3nt: TGTGCCAGCAGGGGACAGGGGATGAATGAGCAGTTCTTC
abundance: .; len: 18; d_gene: TRBD2; v_gene: TRBV9; j_gene: TRBJ2-7; CDR3aa: CASSPRGDPGTRDYEQYF; CDR3nt: TGTGCCAGCAGCCCCCGAGGAGATCCCGGGACTAGGGACTACGAGCAGTACTTC
abundance: .; len: 16; d_gene: TRBD2; v_gene: TRBV5-1; j_gene: TRBJ2-3; CDR3aa: CASSSGTSVSTDTQYF; CDR3nt: TGCGCCAGCAGCTCGGGGACTAGCGTTAGCACAGATACGCAGTATTTT
abundance: .; len: 12; d_gene: .; v_gene: TRBV28; j_gene: TRBJ1-1; CDR3aa: CASSLWGREAFF; CDR3nt: TGTGCCAGCAGTTTATGGGGGAGGGAAGCTTTCTTT
abundance: .; len: 16; d_gene: .; v_gene: TRBV6-1; j_gene: TRBJ1-6; CDR3aa: CASSEGQGFYNSPLHF; CDR3nt: TGTGCCAGCAGTGAAGGGCAGGGATTCTATAATTCACCCCTCCACTTT
abundance: .; len: 16; d_gene: .; v_gene: TRBV5-1; j_gene: TRBJ2-1; CDR3aa: CASSLVLARGGNEQFF; CDR3nt: TGCGCCAGCAGCTTGGTACTGGCTAGGGGGGGGAATGAGCAGTTCTTC
abundance: .; len: 17; d_gene: TRBD2; v_gene: TRBV4-1; j_gene: TRBJ2-3; CDR3aa: CASSQEGLAGVSDTQYF; CDR3nt: TGCGCCAGCAGCCAAGAGGGACTAGCGGGAGTATCAGATACGCAGTATTTT
abundance: .; len: 14; d_gene: .; v_gene: TRBV18; j_gene: TRBJ2-1; CDR3aa: CASSRRGGGHEQFF; CDR3nt: TGTGCCAGCTCACGGAGGGGGGGAGGTCATGAGCAGTTCTTC
abundance: .; len: 21; d_gene: TRBD1; v_gene: TRBV10-1; j_gene: TRBJ2-3; CDR3aa: CASSTAKGSSTGTGSTDTQYF; CDR3nt: TGCGCCAGCTCAACAGCTAAAGGATCCTCGACCGGGACAGGGAGCACAGATACGCAGTATTTT
abundance: .; len: 14; d_gene: .; v_gene: TRBV5-1; j_gene: TRBJ1-1; CDR3aa: CASSLSQVGTEAFF; CDR3nt: TGCGCCAGCAGCTTGTCACAGGTGGGCACTGAAGCTTTCTTT
abundance: .; len: 15; d_gene: .; v_gene: TRBV4-2; j_gene: TRBJ2-7; CDR3aa: CASSQDRTAPSEQYF; CDR3nt: TGTGCCAGCAGCCAAGATCGGACAGCGCCCTCCGAGCAGTACTTC
abundance: .; len: 15; d_gene: TRBD1; v_gene: TRBV6-5; j_gene: TRBJ1-4; CDR3aa: CASSYTGTGAEKLFF; CDR3nt: TGTGCCAGCAGTTACACGGGGACAGGGGCTGAAAAACTGTTTTTT
abundance: .; len: 11; d_gene: .; v_gene: TRBV5-4; j_gene: TRBJ1-1; CDR3aa: CASSSDTEAFF; CDR3nt: TGTGCCAGCAGCTCTGACACTGAAGCTTTCTTT